This note documents a single T cell receptor (beta chain) sequence. Per the original methods: Estimated nucleated cell counts came from reference gene primer amplification. Sequenced by immunoSEQ multiplex PCR; TCRdb stores in-frame clones only, minus some. Clone size and V and J calls were adopted from that table, with D and trimming inferred from the DNA. Among 200,000 to 250,000 clones, roughly 84% were seen once, and the ten largest hold roughly 2.4%. This entry comes from a study of blood T cell repertoires in COVID-19. Study-level information: Donors in the United States, Italy and Spain gave samples during acute or convalescent COVID-19. PBMCs, B-cell-depleted T cells, or T cells provided the cDNA or gDNA that made up the material.

The CDR3 consists of 13 residues. In germline, CDR1 is MNHEY, CDR2 SVGAGI. J lost 6 bases, V lost 6 bases, and 3 bases had no gene match. The TCR comes from an older woman with acute or convalescent COVID-19. Specimen: peripheral blood. The chain links TRBV6-5 to TRBJ1-5, with TRBD1 matching 9 bases. The CDR3 loop reads CASSDRGAQPQHF. In DNA, the CDR3 is TGTGCCAGCAGCGACAGGGGGGCTCAGCCCCAGCATTTT.